This passage covers 10 T cell receptor beta chains from one sample sequenced in a study of CXCR3-negative and CXCR3-positive naive CD8 T cells. UMI-labeled TRB cDNA libraries were prepared by 5' RACE. TCRdb re-called the 5' RACE reads and gives one entry per CDR3 protein, without DNA. This sample's clone table lists fewer than 55,000 distinct CDR3 sequences. The sample was naive CXCR3- CD8+ T cells from blood. Subset noted: CD45RO-CCR7+CD27+CD95- naive CD8+ T cells lacking CXCR3 (TNR3-). Receptor source: a human donor in good health. Some clones in this sample may be carry-over from other donors' samples.

The rearrangement uses TRBV19 and TRBJ2-1; TCRdb calls TRBD2, which cannot be checked without DNA. CDR1 is LNHDA and CDR2 is SQIVND in the germline V gene (reference sequence). This CDR3 comprises 15 residues. CDR3 residues: CASRRAVSSYNEQFF.

The gene calls are TRBV28 and TRBJ1-2. The germline gives CDR1 MDHEN, CDR2 SYDVKM. The CDR3 covers 11 residues. Here the CDR3 reads CASSLVDGYTF.

The chain carries TRBV6-2 or TRBV6-3 and TRBJ2-1; absent DNA, TCRdb's TRBD1 call cannot be checked. CDR1 is MNHEY, CDR2 SVGEGT, per germline. This CDR3 has 16 amino acids. CDR3 residues: CASSRGLSGPYNEQFF.

The chain links TRBV7-9 to TRBJ2-1; the D call of TRBD2 rests on TCRdb alone, since no DNA is present to check it. The CDR3 contains 14 residues. Looked up from germline, CDR1 is SEHNR and CDR2 is FQNEAQ (reference sequence). CDR3 loop: CASRGTSDYNEQFF.

CDR3 loop: CASSLRQGVYEQYF. The chain has TRBV7-9 and TRBJ2-7; TCRdb designates TRBD1, a call that cannot be tested without DNA. Germline V gene lookup returns CDR1 SEHNR and CDR2 FQNEAQ (reference sequence). This CDR3 region has 14 residues.

V usage is TRBV28 and J usage is TRBJ1-2. CDR1 MDHEN and CDR2 SYDVKM come from the germline V gene. CDR3 length: 13 amino acids. CDR3 amino acids: CASTSVSGYGYTF.

The chain recombines TRBV20-1 with TRBJ1-2; lacking DNA, the TRBD1 call made by TCRdb goes unchecked. The CDR3 sequence is 15 residues long. Germline-derived CDR1 and CDR2 are DFQATT and SNEGSKA (reference sequence). The CDR3 loop is CSASPWARGGYGYTF.

This chain connects TRBV7-9 to TRBJ1-5; TCRdb outputs TRBD1, but without DNA this stays unchecked. Germline V gene data show CDR1 as SEHNR and CDR2 as FQNEAQ (reference sequence). The CDR3 has 17 amino acids. This chain's CDR3 is CASSLEPRTGRDQPQHF.

The genes are TRBV29-1 and TRBJ1-3. Germline loops: CDR1 SQVTM, CDR2 ANQGSEA. The CDR3 sequence is 13 residues long. CDR3 residues: CSVVTNSGNTIYF.

This clonotype counts as medium-sized (0.01 to 0.1%) by frequency. The chain uses TRBV2 and TRBJ2-4. The germline V gene has CDR1 SNHLY and CDR2 FYNNEI. The CDR3 covers 11 residues. The CDR3 sequence: CASSGGYRTYF.